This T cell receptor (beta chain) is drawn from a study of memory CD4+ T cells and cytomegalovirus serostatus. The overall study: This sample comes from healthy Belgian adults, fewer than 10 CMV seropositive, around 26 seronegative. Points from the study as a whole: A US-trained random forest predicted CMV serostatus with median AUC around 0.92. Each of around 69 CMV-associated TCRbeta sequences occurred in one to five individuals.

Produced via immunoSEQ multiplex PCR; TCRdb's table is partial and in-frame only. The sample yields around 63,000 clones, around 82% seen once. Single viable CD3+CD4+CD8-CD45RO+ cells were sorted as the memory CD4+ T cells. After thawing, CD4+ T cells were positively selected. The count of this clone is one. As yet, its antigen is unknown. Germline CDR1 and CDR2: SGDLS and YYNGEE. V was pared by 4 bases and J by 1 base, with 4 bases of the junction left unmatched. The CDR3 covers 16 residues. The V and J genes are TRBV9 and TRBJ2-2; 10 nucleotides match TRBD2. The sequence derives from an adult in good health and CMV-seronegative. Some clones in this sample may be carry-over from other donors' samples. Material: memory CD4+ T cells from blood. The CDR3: CASSTRTSGNTGELFF. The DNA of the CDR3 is TGTGCCAGCAGCACCCGGACTAGCGGGAACACCGGGGAGCTGTTTTTT. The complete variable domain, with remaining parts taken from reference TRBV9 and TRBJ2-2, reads DSGVTQTPKHLITATGQRVTLRCSPRSGDLSVYWYQQSLDQGLQFLIQYYNGEERAKGNILERFSAQQFPDLHSELNLSSLELGDSALYFCASSTRTSGNTGELFFGEGSRLTVL.